This T cell receptor beta chain was obtained from a study of blood T cell repertoires in COVID-19. The V and J ends lost 3 bases and 1 base, in that order; junction bases with no gene match: 3. The CDR3 is 16 amino acids. Germline lookup yields CDR1 DFQATT and CDR2 SNEGSKA (reference sequence). TCRdb's copy holds only in-frame clones and misses some; the assay was immunoSEQ multiplex PCR. The table lists tens of thousands of clones, around 90% of them singletons. V is TRBV20-1 and J is TRBJ2-2; 12 bases are a match to TRBD2. Sample: peripheral blood. The sequence came from a human donor with active COVID-19. The donor label of this sample is uncertain. CDR3 in amino acids: CSASPTSGGNTGELFF. DNA of the CDR3: TGCAGTGCTAGTCCGACTAGCGGGGGGAACACCGGGGAGCTGTTTTTT.